Detailed here is one T cell receptor (beta chain). The sample is drawn from a study of T cell changes during pregnancy in multiple sclerosis. The protocol was immunoSEQ multiplex PCR, while the TCRdb copy is restricted to in-frame clones and leaves out a portion. The data show 50,000 to 70,000 clones, with roughly 92% seen just once and roughly 1.3% held by the top ten. Germline V gene sequence: CDR1 MNHEY, CDR2 SVGAGI. Trimming took 7 bases from V and 0 from J, leaving 12 bases between them. CDR3 length: 15 residues. This specimen was peripheral blood, taken in the second trimester of pregnancy. The genes are TRBV6-5 and TRBJ2-2; TRBD1 might be the D (6 bases). The sequence derives from a female donor with multiple sclerosis, enrolled in a pregnancy study. Written as DNA, the CDR3 is TGTGCCAGCACCAGTGGACAGACGAACACCGGGGAGCTGTTTTTT. This codes for CASTSGQTNTGELFF.